Below are 18 T cell receptor beta chains sequenced from a single sample in a study of shared clonotypes between healthy human individuals. This table comes from immunoSEQ multiplex PCR, and its TCRdb copy is limited to in-frame clones, with some not included. The table lists about a million clones, about 75% of them singletons, with roughly 1.4% in the top ten. Sequences were obtained from memory CD4+ T cells sorted from blood. Documented subset: CD45RA-negative fraction. The origin of the receptors is a man between 18 and 35 years old in good health.

The rearrangement joins TRBV12-5 to TRBJ1-1; the D is unclear. The CDR3 runs 13 residues. V dropped 4 bases and J dropped 0 bases, with 6 bases sitting between them. From germline, CDR1 is LGHNT and CDR2 FRNRAP. This chain's CDR3 is CASGSIMNTEAFF. In DNA form, the CDR3 reads TGTGCTAGTGGTTCCATCATGAACACTGAAGCTTTCTTT.

The gene calls are TRBV5-8 and TRBJ2-3; a possible D gene is TRBD2 (6 bases). The ends were cut back, 4 bases at V and 0 bases at J, with 12 bases in the middle. This CDR3 comprises 15 residues. Germline CDR1 reads SGHTS; CDR2 reads YDEGEE. CDR3 protein: CASSPGLSSTDTQYF. In DNA form, the CDR3 reads TGTGCCAGCAGCCCGGGACTGTCTAGCACAGATACGCAGTATTTT. Using reference TRBV5-8 and TRBJ2-3 for the parts outside the CDR3, the full variable domain is EAGVTQSPTHLIKTRGQQATLRCSPISGHTSVYWYQQALGLGLQFLLWYDEGEERNRGNFPPRFSGRQFPNYSSELNVNALELEDSALYLCASSPGLSSTDTQYFGPGTRLTVL.

This clone occurred once. The chain has TRBV6-7 and TRBJ2-2; the D gene is possibly TRBD1 (5 bases). TRBV6-7 is placed among ORFs of uncertain function. The ends were cut back, 8 bases at V and 2 bases at J, with 18 bases in the middle. The CDR3 runs to 16 residues. The CDR3 loop reads CASARVKFHNTGELFF. The DNA for the CDR3 is TGTGCCAGCGCCAGGGTAAAGTTCCATAACACCGGGGAGCTGTTTTTT.

The gene calls are TRBV11-2 and TRBJ2-2; D gene uncertain. The V and J ends lost 1 base and 7 bases respectively, with 7 bases between them. The CDR3 totals 13 residues. Looked up from germline, CDR1 is SGHAT and CDR2 is FQNNGV. The DNA for the CDR3 is TGTGCCAGCAGCTTAGTGGAAGGCGGGGAGCTGTTTTTT. Its translation is CASSLVEGGELFF.

The chain has TRBV28 and TRBJ1-2, with 11 bases matching TRBD1. Germline V lookup: CDR1 MDHEN, CDR2 SYDVKM. The CDR3 has 15 residues. The trim removed 5 bases at V and 3 bases at J, leaving 5 bases unmatched. DNA of the CDR3: TGTGCCAGCAGTGTCCCGGGACAGGGGGACTATGGCTACACCTTC. Residues: CASSVPGQGDYGYTF.

The CDR3 DNA reads TGTGCCAGCACCGGTTCCGGGACAGCCAAAAACATTCAGTACTTC. Protein product: CASTGSGTAKNIQYF. The chain uses TRBV6-6 and TRBJ2-4; either TRBD1 or TRBD2 may fit D (5 bases each). The length of the CDR3 is 15 residues. Germline V gene lookup returns CDR1 MNHNY and CDR2 SVGAGI (reference sequence). Trimming cost V 7 bases and J 0 bases, with 13 bases left between them.

The rearrangement links TRBV18 to TRBJ1-6; 9 bases agree with TRBD1. In germline, CDR1 is KGHSH, CDR2 LQKENI. The CDR3 contains 16 residues. The ends lost 5 bases at V and 10 bases at J; junction bases unmatched: 12. The CDR3 nucleotides are TGTGCCAGCTCAACATTGCCGGGACAGGGTCAATCACCCCTCCACTTT. Translating gives CASSTLPGQGQSPLHF.

This rearrangement joins TRBV7-3 to TRBJ2-3; unclear D gene. The CDR3 spans 16 residues. Germline CDR1 reads SGHTA; CDR2 reads FQGTGA. V was trimmed by 2 bases and J by 1 base, leaving 13 bases between them. In nucleotides, the CDR3 is TGTGCCAGCAGCTTAGGACCCTATAAGGGCACAGATACGCAGTATTTT. This encodes CASSLGPYKGTDTQYF.

V usage is TRBV19 and J usage is TRBJ1-5; D possibly corresponds to TRBD1 (5 bases). V lost 1 base, J lost 1 base, and 11 bases lay in between. This CDR3 contains 16 residues. Germline V lookup: CDR1 LNHDA, CDR2 SQIVND (reference sequence). CDR3 in amino acids: CASSIVFEGSNQPQHF. The DNA for the CDR3 is TGTGCCAGTAGTATAGTTTTTGAGGGGAGCAATCAGCCCCAGCATTTT.

The chain uses TRBV7-9 and TRBJ1-1; 7 positions match TRBD1. V was clipped by 3 bases and J by 5 bases; unmatched bases: 6. This CDR3 spans 14 amino acids. The germline V gene encodes CDR1 SEHNR and CDR2 FQNEAQ (reference sequence). DNA for the CDR3: TGTGCCAGCAGCTTCGGACAGGAGGGAACTGAAGCTTTCTTT. Encoded protein: CASSFGQEGTEAFF.

The chain couples TRBV28 to TRBJ2-7, with a possible D match to TRBD1 (5 bases). Between the trimmed V and J ends, which lost 0 bases and 4 bases, there was a span of 10 bases. This CDR3 has 14 amino acids. Germline lookup yields CDR1 MDHEN and CDR2 SYDVKM. CDR3 coding DNA: TGTGCCAGCAGTTTATGGGACAATTCTTACGAGCAGTACTTC. Amino acid sequence: CASSLWDNSYEQYF.

The rearrangement links TRBV28 to TRBJ2-1, with 7 nucleotides matching TRBD1. The ends lost 6 bases at V and 4 bases at J; junction bases unmatched: 12. The CDR3 runs to 16 residues. Germline CDR1 MDHEN, CDR2 SYDVKM. The CDR3 here is CASSRQPGQRYNEQFF. The DNA for the CDR3 is TGTGCCAGCAGCCGCCAACCGGGACAGAGATACAATGAGCAGTTCTTC.

The CDR3 nucleotides are TGTGCCAGCAGCCCGCGACTAGCTTTCTCAGATACGCAGTATTTT. Residues: CASSPRLAFSDTQYF. The chain joins TRBV4-2 to TRBJ2-3, with 7 bases aligning to TRBD2. The V gene end was trimmed by 4 bases and the J gene end by 4 bases; junction bases not matched to a gene: 8. Germline V lookup: CDR1 LGHNA, CDR2 YNFKEQ. CDR3 length: 15 amino acids.

This sequence joins TRBV6-5 and TRBJ1-1; no definite D call. V dropped 4 bases and J dropped 4 bases, with 16 bases sitting between them. Germline CDR1 reads MNHEY; CDR2 reads SVGAGI. The CDR3 contains 15 residues. CDR3 loop: CASSSWSGVRTEAFF. CDR3 bases: TGTGCCAGCAGTTCGTGGTCTGGGGTCCGCACTGAAGCTTTCTTT.

The rearrangement uses TRBV5-8 and TRBJ2-5; TRBD1 is a possible D gene (8 bases). The CDR3 sequence is 15 residues long. Looked up from germline, CDR1 is SGHTS and CDR2 is YDEGEE. Deletions cut 3 bases from V and 4 bases from J, with 16 bases between. CDR3 protein: CASSWRTGGVETQYF. CDR3 coding DNA: TGTGCCAGCAGCTGGAGAACAGGGGGGGTAGAGACCCAGTACTTC.

This clone was detected only a few times. J is TRBJ1-2 and V is TRBV19; D might be TRBD1 (5 bases). V was trimmed by 1 base and J by 5 bases, leaving 11 bases between them. This CDR3 spans 14 amino acids. CDR1 and CDR2 (germline): LNHDA, SQIVND (reference sequence). The chain's CDR3 is CASSIVKQDYGYTF. For the CDR3, the DNA is TGTGCCAGTAGTATAGTGAAACAGGATTATGGCTACACCTTC.

This sequence joins TRBV6-1 and TRBJ2-3; tentatively, D is TRBD1 or TRBD2 (5 bases each). Germline CDR1 and CDR2: MNHNS and SASEGT. This CDR3 spans 14 amino acids. Trimming removed 7 bases at V and 1 base at J, with 12 bases between. CDR3 coding DNA: TGTGCCAGCACGGGGCAGTGGGGCACAGATACGCAGTATTTT. Encoded protein: CASTGQWGTDTQYF.

This clone was counted a single time. The rearrangement joins TRBV19 to TRBJ2-3; D is ambiguous. V lost 4 bases to trimming and J lost 4 bases, with 6 bases between them. The CDR3 runs to 12 residues. Germline CDR1 and CDR2: LNHDA and SQIVND (reference sequence). The CDR3 reads CASSTRSDTQYF. CDR3 in DNA: TGTGCCAGTAGTACCCGGTCAGATACGCAGTATTTT. The whole variable domain, remainder taken from reference TRBV19 and TRBJ2-3, is DGGITQSPKYLFRKEGQNVTLSCEQNLNHDAMYWYRQDPGQGLRLIYYSQIVNDFQKGDIAEGYSVSREKKESFPLTVTSAQKNPTAFYLCASSTRSDTQYFGPGTRLTVL.